One and the same sample provided the 18 T cell receptor beta chains below, sequenced in a study of beta chain features in type 1 diabetes. Study-wide findings and caveats: A moderate, significant TCRB CDR3 shortening appeared in type 1 diabetes across four CD4+ subsets.

What was sequenced were expressed TCRB transcripts, since all of the isolated RNA had been reverse transcribed. Some clones are missing from TCRdb's copy, which holds only in-frame ones; the method was immunoSEQ multiplex PCR. The table has 150,000 to 200,000 clones, 7% to 9.5% seen once; the top ten hold around 0.64%. Their specific antigens are unknown. The sample comprised central memory CD4+ T cells from blood. The receptor source for this set is a young woman with type 1 diabetes.

The J gene is TRBJ1-4, the V gene TRBV27; 9 bases agree with TRBD1. This CDR3 is built from 15 residues. Germline V lookup: CDR1 MNHEY, CDR2 SMNVEV (reference sequence). With 6 bases clipped from V and 8 bases from J, the junction kept 10 bases outside the gene matches. DNA for the CDR3: TGTGCCAGCAGCTCGTCCGGGACAGGGTACGAAAAACTGTTTTTT. It is translated as CASSSSGTGYEKLFF.

This clone came up a few times. V gene TRBV6-5 combines with J gene TRBJ2-1, with a weak D call TRBD2 (5 bases). Germline V CDR1 and CDR2: MNHEY, SVGAGI. The V gene lost 8 bases and the J gene lost 4 bases, with 12 bases spanning the gap. The CDR3 is 13 residues long. The CDR3 DNA reads TGTGCCAGCCAGTCTAGCTTGTACAATGAGCAGTTCTTC. Encoded protein: CASQSSLYNEQFF.

This clone was detected a few times. The rearrangement joins TRBV2 to TRBJ1-1; unclear D gene. This CDR3 region has 14 residues. Per the germline V gene, CDR1 is SNHLY and CDR2 is FYNNEI. Trimming took off 1 base at V and 6 bases at J, with 12 bases between the two ends. The CDR3 bases are TGTGCCAGCAGTGAAGTATCGCGGGCCGCTGAAGCTTTCTTT. This translates into CASSEVSRAAEAFF.

This chain connects TRBV7-3 to TRBJ2-1, with a possible D match to TRBD2 (5 bases). Germline values: CDR1 SGHTA, CDR2 FQGTGA. There are 15 residues in the CDR3. V was shortened by 5 bases and J by 2 bases, with 13 bases between the two germline ends. CDR3 in DNA: TGTGCCAGCAGCCTGGCCAGCGGCCCCTACAATGAGCAGTTCTTC. It is translated as CASSLASGPYNEQFF.

The genes are TRBV2 and TRBJ2-2; 9 bases map to TRBD1. Per the germline V gene, CDR1 is SNHLY and CDR2 is FYNNEI. After removal of 6 bases from V and 6 bases from J, the junction contained 5 bases not matched to a gene. The CDR3 runs 14 residues. CDR3 in DNA: TGTGCCAGCAGGGACAGGGGACATTCCGGGGAGCTGTTTTTT. Its protein product is CASRDRGHSGELFF.

This clone was seen only a few times. The CDR3 here is CSVSTGGVYGYTF. The CDR3 DNA reads TGCAGCGTTTCGACAGGGGGCGTCTATGGCTACACCTTC. The chain carries TRBV29-1 and TRBJ1-2; 10 nucleotides match TRBD1. The trim removed 5 bases at V and 4 bases at J, leaving 4 bases unmatched. Germline lookup yields CDR1 SQVTM and CDR2 ANQGSEA. The CDR3 extends over 13 amino acids.

This clone was counted between two and nine times. The genes are TRBV18 and TRBJ2-7; 8 positions agree with TRBD1. Germline CDR1 is KGHSH and CDR2 is LQKENI. The CDR3 extends over 15 amino acids. V lost 3 bases and J lost 4; bases outside the gene matches: 8. DNA for the CDR3: TGTGCCAGCTCACCGGGGAGACAGGGGATTTACGAGCAGTACTTC. Its protein product is CASSPGRQGIYEQYF.

The rearrangement links TRBV5-4 to TRBJ2-3, with TRBD1 identical over 7 bases. V was pared by 4 bases and J by 2 bases, with 7 bases of the junction left unmatched. In germline, CDR1 is SGHNT, CDR2 YYREEE (reference sequence). CDR3 size: 15 residues. The CDR3 loop is CASSPTGFDTDTQYF. The CDR3 DNA sequence: TGTGCCAGCAGCCCGACAGGGTTCGACACAGATACGCAGTATTTT.

This clone was counted a few times. This chain connects TRBV29-1 to TRBJ2-3; 14 nucleotides match TRBD2. Germline assignment: CDR1 SQVTM and CDR2 ANQGSEA. The V segment lost 7 bases and the J segment 2 bases; nucleotides outside the gene matches: 8. The CDR3 has 16 amino acids. The CDR3 bases are TGCAGCGCCGATAGACTAGCGGGAGGGGACACAGATACGCAGTATTTT. This sequence encodes CSADRLAGGDTDTQYF.

The chain has TRBV18 and TRBJ2-7; 11 bases agree with TRBD2. CDR1 KGHSH and CDR2 LQKENI come from the germline V gene. The CDR3 has 16 amino acids. V was clipped by 5 bases and J by 6 bases; unmatched bases: 12. The CDR3 is CASSWNKLAGEGEQYF. The CDR3 DNA reads TGTGCCAGCTCATGGAACAAACTAGCGGGAGAGGGCGAGCAGTACTTC.

This clone was seen more than once but under ten times. V and J are TRBV19 and TRBJ2-7; 8 bases align to TRBD1. V shed 4 bases and J 5 bases; nucleotides not matched to a gene: 7. CDR3 size: 14 residues. Germline assignment: CDR1 LNHDA and CDR2 SQIVND (reference sequence). The CDR3 coding sequence is TGTGCCAGTAGTACCCCGGGACAGGTAAACGAGCAGTACTTC. Residues: CASSTPGQVNEQYF.

The genes are TRBV28 and TRBJ1-1, with TRBD1 as a possible D gene (5 bases). Germline V CDR1 and CDR2: MDHEN, SYDVKM. V was trimmed by 10 bases and J by 7 bases, leaving 19 bases between them. CDR3 size: 13 residues. The CDR3 DNA reads TGTGCCACTTTGGTCCCAGGGCCGAGTGAAGCTTTCTTT. It is translated as CATLVPGPSEAFF.

The rearrangement links TRBV29-1 to TRBJ2-7; no definite D call. Trimming removed 4 bases from V and 0 bases from J, with 13 bases in between. This CDR3 is 14 amino acids long. CDR1 SQVTM and CDR2 ANQGSEA come from the germline V gene. This chain's CDR3 is CSVVRRSSSYEQYF. CDR3 DNA: TGCAGCGTTGTCCGTCGATCGAGCTCCTACGAGCAGTACTTC.

This clone turned up a few times. The sample holds other DNA sequences that translate to the same CDR3. The gene calls are TRBV30 and TRBJ2-7, with 9 bases that match TRBD1. V lost 2 bases to trimming and J lost 2 bases; unmatched junction nucleotides: 1. This CDR3 spans 13 amino acids. Germline assignment: CDR1 GTSNPN and CDR2 SVGIG (reference sequence). The CDR3 here is CAWSRDRAYEQYF. CDR3 DNA: TGTGCCTGGAGTCGGGACAGGGCCTACGAGCAGTACTTC.

V gene TRBV30 combines with J gene TRBJ2-1, with 13 bases fitting TRBD2. Per the germline V gene, CDR1 is GTSNPN and CDR2 is SVGIG (reference sequence). The CDR3 loop spans 13 amino acids. J was trimmed by 12 bases and V by 2 bases; bases with no gene match: 4. In nucleotides, the CDR3 is TGTGCCTGGAGTCGGGGACTAGCGGGATCGCAGTTCTTC. This gives the protein CAWSRGLAGSQFF.

The chain uses TRBV9 and TRBJ1-2, with 7 nucleotides matching TRBD1. Trimming at V came to 5 bases and at J to 6 bases, leaving 13 bases not matched to a gene. The CDR3 extends over 15 amino acids. Germline loops: CDR1 SGDLS, CDR2 YYNGEE. The CDR3 here is CASRRGDSQLDGYTF. DNA of the CDR3: TGTGCCAGCAGGAGGGGGGACAGCCAGTTGGATGGCTACACCTTC.

This chain connects TRBV6-5 to TRBJ1-2; tentatively, D is TRBD1 (6 bases). V gave up 5 bases and J gave up 7 bases, with 14 bases separating them. This CDR3 region has 13 residues. Germline loops: CDR1 MNHEY, CDR2 SVGAGI. In nucleotides, the CDR3 is TGTGCCAGCAGTGCCCGAACAGGGAGTGGCTACACCTTC. Protein product: CASSARTGSGYTF.

The chain employs TRBV23-1 and TRBJ2-7; 7 bases line up with TRBD2. TRBV23-1 is reported as an ORF; its role is uncertain. Germline trimming cut 3 bases from V and 4 bases from J; bases unmatched to any gene: 6. This CDR3 has 14 residues. The CDR3 region is CASSQWEGPYEQYF. The DNA for the CDR3 is TGCGCCAGCAGTCAGTGGGAGGGCCCTTACGAGCAGTACTTC.